A selection of T cell receptor beta chains follows, all from one sample in a study of post-analysis software for immune sequencing data. TCRdb ran MiXCR on the PCR reads and lists one entry per CDR3 protein. The profile covers about 540,000 distinct CDR3 sequences, with roughly 34% appearing a single time and around 6% taken by the ten largest. The material sequenced was blood. These receptors were collected from a girl aged 2 to 17 with multiple sclerosis. CDR3s include the opening cysteine and the closing phenylalanine or tryptophan. The order of the fields is D gene, clone size, V gene, J gene, CDR3 protein, CDR3 DNA. The D gene is left open where the match is weak. Clone size, where shown, is once, few, many, or a class for clones that have expanded.

d_call: TRBD1
clone_size: -
v_call: TRBV3-1
j_call: TRBJ2-7
cdr3_aa: CASSSVRQGSYEQYF
cdr3_nt: TGTGCCAGCAGCAGTGTCCGACAGGGGTCCTACGAGCAGTACTTC

d_call: TRBD1
clone_size: -
v_call: TRBV5-1
j_call: TRBJ1-2
cdr3_aa: CASSLSSGTGSRYTF
cdr3_nt: TGCGCCAGCAGCTTGTCATCCGGGACAGGGTCGCGCTACACCTTC

d_call: TRBD1
clone_size: few
v_call: TRBV6-1
j_call: TRBJ2-1
cdr3_aa: CASRRQGANLKNEQFF
cdr3_nt: TGTGCCAGCAGAAGACAGGGGGCAAATCTAAAAAATGAGCAGTTCTTC

d_call: TRBD2
clone_size: few
v_call: TRBV5-4
j_call: TRBJ2-5
cdr3_aa: CASSPPRGGQETQYF
cdr3_nt: TGTGCCAGCAGCCCGCCGCGCGGGGGCCAAGAGACCCAGTACTTC

d_call: -
clone_size: -
v_call: TRBV3-1
j_call: TRBJ1-2
cdr3_aa: CASSQDSVYGYTF
cdr3_nt: TGTGCCAGCAGCCAAGATTCAGTCTATGGCTACACCTTC

d_call: -
clone_size: few
v_call: TRBV12-3/TRBV12-4
j_call: TRBJ2-1
cdr3_aa: CATLRGGGDNEQFF
cdr3_nt: TGTGCCACCTTGAGGGGAGGGGGGGACAATGAGCAGTTCTTC

d_call: -
clone_size: few
v_call: TRBV3-1
j_call: TRBJ1-1
cdr3_aa: CASSHLAGNTEAFF
cdr3_nt: TGTGCCAGCAGCCATTTAGCTGGGAACACTGAAGCTTTCTTT

d_call: TRBD1
clone_size: few
v_call: TRBV13
j_call: TRBJ2-7
cdr3_aa: CASSLGGTGDVLTYEQYF
cdr3_nt: TGTGCCAGCAGCTTGGGGGGGACAGGGGACGTCCTTACCTACGAGCAGTACTTC

d_call: -
clone_size: few
v_call: TRBV7-3
j_call: TRBJ2-5
cdr3_aa: CASSLIHKETQYF
cdr3_nt: TGTGCCAGCAGCTTAATCCATAAGGAGACCCAGTACTTC

d_call: -
clone_size: -
v_call: TRBV20-1
j_call: TRBJ1-2
cdr3_aa: CSAKPQDLPNYGYTF
cdr3_nt: TGCAGTGCCAAACCCCAGGACCTACCTAACTATGGCTACACCTTC

d_call: -
clone_size: -
v_call: TRBV2
j_call: TRBJ2-5
cdr3_aa: CASSDRGPVGGETQYF
cdr3_nt: TGTGCCAGCAGTGACAGGGGCCCGGTTGGAGGGGAGACCCAGTACTTC

d_call: TRBD1
clone_size: few
v_call: TRBV9
j_call: TRBJ2-5
cdr3_aa: CASSGTGVAQETQYF
cdr3_nt: TGTGCCAGCAGTGGTACAGGGGTTGCCCAAGAGACCCAGTACTTC

d_call: TRBD2
clone_size: -
v_call: TRBV20-1
j_call: TRBJ2-7
cdr3_aa: CSARASLADEQYF
cdr3_nt: TGCAGTGCGCGGGCCTCACTAGCGGACGAGCAGTACTTC

d_call: TRBD1
clone_size: -
v_call: TRBV5-4
j_call: TRBJ2-3
cdr3_aa: CASSPGQGYIDTQYF
cdr3_nt: TGTGCCAGCAGCCCAGGACAGGGTTATATAGATACGCAGTATTTT

d_call: -
clone_size: few
v_call: TRBV6-1
j_call: TRBJ2-5
cdr3_aa: CASSRGGEETQYF
cdr3_nt: TGTGCCAGCAGTAGGGGGGGAGAGGAGACCCAGTACTTC

d_call: -
clone_size: -
v_call: TRBV5-1
j_call: TRBJ1-2
cdr3_aa: CASSLEAGRNGYTF
cdr3_nt: TGCGCCAGCAGCTTGGAGGCAGGTCGTAATGGCTACACCTTC

d_call: -
clone_size: few
v_call: TRBV20-1
j_call: TRBJ2-5
cdr3_aa: CSARDGQDLQETQYF
cdr3_nt: TGCAGTGCTAGAGACGGTCAGGATCTCCAAGAGACCCAGTACTTC

d_call: -
clone_size: -
v_call: TRBV20-1
j_call: TRBJ2-3
cdr3_aa: CSANGRLTDTQYF
cdr3_nt: TGCAGTGCAAACGGACGGTTGACAGATACGCAGTATTTT

d_call: -
clone_size: -
v_call: TRBV20-1
j_call: TRBJ1-4
cdr3_aa: CSARLPGGINEKLFF
cdr3_nt: TGCAGTGCTAGATTGCCGGGAGGGATAAATGAAAAACTGTTTTTT

d_call: -
clone_size: -
v_call: TRBV10-3
j_call: TRBJ1-5
cdr3_aa: CAISGSVTNQPQHF
cdr3_nt: TGTGCCATCAGTGGAAGTGTGACCAATCAGCCCCAGCATTTT

d_call: TRBD2
clone_size: few
v_call: TRBV18
j_call: TRBJ2-3
cdr3_aa: CASSPPGLGGEQYF
cdr3_nt: TGTGCCAGCTCACCTCCAGGACTAGGAGGGGAGCAGTATTTT

d_call: TRBD1
clone_size: -
v_call: TRBV29-1
j_call: TRBJ2-1
cdr3_aa: CSVVLRGQGRRNEQFF
cdr3_nt: TGCAGCGTTGTCTTGCGCGGACAGGGGCGTCGTAATGAGCAGTTCTTC

d_call: -
clone_size: -
v_call: TRBV10-3
j_call: TRBJ1-2
cdr3_aa: CAGQQGGRPGEDGYTF
cdr3_nt: TGTGCCGGACAACAGGGAGGTCGGCCTGGTGAGGATGGCTACACCTTC

d_call: -
clone_size: -
v_call: TRBV27
j_call: TRBJ2-3
cdr3_aa: CASSLGLTLTDTQYF
cdr3_nt: TGTGCCAGCAGTTTAGGGCTAACGCTCACAGATACGCAGTATTTT

d_call: TRBD2
clone_size: few
v_call: TRBV4-1
j_call: TRBJ2-1
cdr3_aa: CASSQDGTSRDEQFF
cdr3_nt: TGCGCCAGCAGCCAAGATGGGACTAGCCGGGATGAGCAGTTCTTC

d_call: TRBD1
clone_size: many
v_call: TRBV6-1
j_call: TRBJ2-7
cdr3_aa: CASSPGTGGIEQYF
cdr3_nt: TGTGCCAGCAGTCCTGGGACAGGGGGGATCGAGCAGTACTTC

d_call: -
clone_size: few
v_call: TRBV12-3/TRBV12-4
j_call: TRBJ1-2
cdr3_aa: CASTQEGEGYGYTF
cdr3_nt: TGTGCCAGCACACAGGAGGGAGAAGGGTATGGCTACACCTTC

d_call: -
clone_size: -
v_call: TRBV7-8
j_call: TRBJ1-2
cdr3_aa: CASSLRSGLNYGYTF
cdr3_nt: TGTGCCAGCAGCTTACGTTCGGGACTTAACTATGGCTACACCTTC

d_call: -
clone_size: -
v_call: TRBV20-1
j_call: TRBJ2-5
cdr3_aa: CSARDQRLETQYF
cdr3_nt: TGCAGTGCTAGAGATCAAAGATTAGAGACCCAGTACTTC

d_call: -
clone_size: few
v_call: TRBV6-5
j_call: TRBJ1-2
cdr3_aa: CASSYDEELYGYTF
cdr3_nt: TGTGCCAGCAGTTACGATGAGGAGCTTTATGGCTACACCTTC

d_call: -
clone_size: few
v_call: TRBV14
j_call: TRBJ2-3
cdr3_aa: CASSLQAGRTDTQYF
cdr3_nt: TGTGCCAGCAGTCTACAAGCGGGCCGCACAGATACGCAGTATTTT

d_call: -
clone_size: few
v_call: TRBV20-1
j_call: TRBJ2-5
cdr3_aa: CSASEPQGKETQYF
cdr3_nt: TGCAGTGCTAGCGAACCTCAGGGGAAAGAGACCCAGTACTTC

d_call: TRBD2
clone_size: few
v_call: TRBV7-6
j_call: TRBJ2-1
cdr3_aa: CASSSSGVIPSYNEQFF
cdr3_nt: TGTGCCAGCAGCTCTAGCGGGGTTATACCTTCCTACAATGAGCAGTTCTTC

d_call: -
clone_size: -
v_call: TRBV5-1
j_call: TRBJ1-1
cdr3_aa: CASSRLGGRGNTEAFF
cdr3_nt: TGCGCCAGCAGCCGCCTTGGAGGGCGAGGGAACACTGAAGCTTTCTTT

d_call: TRBD2
clone_size: few
v_call: TRBV7-2
j_call: TRBJ2-3
cdr3_aa: CASNLAGTSFASTDTQYF
cdr3_nt: TGTGCCAGCAACTTAGCCGGGACTAGCTTCGCTAGCACAGATACGCAGTATTTT

d_call: -
clone_size: once
v_call: TRBV5-5
j_call: TRBJ1-5
cdr3_aa: CASSWQGIGNQPQHF
cdr3_nt: TGTGCCAGCAGCTGGCAGGGGATCGGCAATCAGCCCCAGCATTTT

d_call: -
clone_size: few
v_call: TRBV7-2
j_call: TRBJ2-5
cdr3_aa: CASSLTAWETQYF
cdr3_nt: TGTGCCAGCAGCTTGACAGCATGGGAGACCCAGTACTTC

d_call: -
clone_size: once
v_call: TRBV28
j_call: TRBJ1-1
cdr3_aa: CASSPSGQTTNTKAFF
cdr3_nt: TGTGCCAGCAGTCCGTCGGGTCAAACCACGAACACTAAAGCTTTCTTT

d_call: TRBD1
clone_size: -
v_call: TRBV5-1
j_call: TRBJ1-5
cdr3_aa: CASSFGTGNSNQPQHF
cdr3_nt: TGCGCCAGCAGCTTCGGGACAGGAAATAGCAATCAGCCCCAGCATTTT

d_call: -
clone_size: -
v_call: TRBV25-1
j_call: TRBJ1-2
cdr3_aa: CASSARNGRDYGYTF
cdr3_nt: TGTGCCAGCAGTGCACGTAACGGGCGGGACTATGGCTACACCTTC

d_call: -
clone_size: -
v_call: TRBV12-3/TRBV12-4
j_call: TRBJ1-2
cdr3_aa: CASSLVRQYGYTF
cdr3_nt: TGTGCCAGCAGTTTGGTCCGGCAGTATGGCTACACCTTC

d_call: -
clone_size: -
v_call: TRBV7-2
j_call: TRBJ2-1
cdr3_aa: CASSLGWEQFF
cdr3_nt: TGTGCCAGCAGCCTCGGGTGGGAGCAGTTCTTC

d_call: -
clone_size: few
v_call: TRBV29-1
j_call: TRBJ1-1
cdr3_aa: CSAVGPRADTEAFF
cdr3_nt: TGCAGCGCCGTAGGACCGCGCGCAGACACTGAAGCTTTCTTT

d_call: TRBD2
clone_size: -
v_call: TRBV7-9
j_call: TRBJ2-1
cdr3_aa: CATLGGASYNEQFF
cdr3_nt: TGTGCCACCCTGGGAGGGGCCTCCTACAATGAGCAGTTCTTC

d_call: TRBD1
clone_size: -
v_call: TRBV12-3/TRBV12-4
j_call: TRBJ2-7
cdr3_aa: CASSLRVTGDSYEQYF
cdr3_nt: TGTGCCAGCAGTTTAAGGGTTACAGGGGATTCCTACGAGCAGTACTTC

d_call: -
clone_size: many
v_call: TRBV29-1
j_call: TRBJ2-1
cdr3_aa: CSVVPRDQSDEQFF
cdr3_nt: TGCAGCGTTGTACCCCGGGACCAATCGGATGAGCAGTTCTTC

d_call: TRBD2
clone_size: few
v_call: TRBV2
j_call: TRBJ2-1
cdr3_aa: CASTSRTSFGGNEQFF
cdr3_nt: TGTGCCAGCACTTCCCGGACTAGCTTTGGTGGCAATGAGCAGTTCTTC

d_call: -
clone_size: few
v_call: TRBV19
j_call: TRBJ2-3
cdr3_aa: CASSIEDTQYF
cdr3_nt: TGTGCCAGTAGTATTGAGGATACGCAGTATTTT

d_call: -
clone_size: -
v_call: TRBV6-1
j_call: TRBJ2-1
cdr3_aa: CASSARGGSYNEQFF
cdr3_nt: TGTGCCAGCAGTGCCAGGGGTGGCTCCTACAATGAGCAGTTCTTC

d_call: -
clone_size: -
v_call: TRBV7-6
j_call: TRBJ2-3
cdr3_aa: CASSPKRLRGADTQYF
cdr3_nt: TGTGCCAGCAGCCCAAAGCGACTGAGGGGGGCAGATACGCAGTATTTT

d_call: TRBD1
clone_size: few
v_call: TRBV7-9
j_call: TRBJ1-2
cdr3_aa: CASSPLGQSNYGYTF
cdr3_nt: TGTGCCAGCAGCCCCTTGGGACAGTCTAACTATGGCTACACCTTC

d_call: -
clone_size: few
v_call: TRBV7-3
j_call: TRBJ1-1
cdr3_aa: CASSPGGAGTEAFF
cdr3_nt: TGTGCCAGCAGCCCCGGGGGGGCAGGCACTGAAGCTTTCTTT

d_call: -
clone_size: -
v_call: TRBV11-2
j_call: TRBJ2-3
cdr3_aa: CASSLVPSPGTDTQYF
cdr3_nt: TGTGCCAGCAGCTTAGTCCCCAGCCCGGGTACAGATACGCAGTATTTT

d_call: -
clone_size: -
v_call: TRBV20-1
j_call: TRBJ1-2
cdr3_aa: CSAPMPVRGNYGYTF
cdr3_nt: TGCAGTGCTCCCATGCCGGTCAGGGGAAACTATGGCTACACCTTC

d_call: -
clone_size: -
v_call: TRBV6-5
j_call: TRBJ2-7
cdr3_aa: CASSYSRPRQGGSTYEQYF
cdr3_nt: TGTGCCAGCAGTTACTCGAGACCCCGCCAGGGGGGATCAACCTACGAGCAGTACTTC

d_call: TRBD2
clone_size: few
v_call: TRBV10-3
j_call: TRBJ2-6
cdr3_aa: CAISSTSGGSSGANVLTF
cdr3_nt: TGTGCCATCAGTAGTACTAGCGGGGGGTCCTCTGGGGCCAACGTCCTGACTTTC

d_call: -
clone_size: few
v_call: TRBV3-1
j_call: TRBJ1-4
cdr3_aa: CASSQDRTQEEEKLFF
cdr3_nt: TGTGCCAGCAGCCAAGATCGCACCCAGGAAGAAGAAAAACTGTTTTTT

d_call: TRBD2
clone_size: few
v_call: TRBV20-1
j_call: TRBJ2-1
cdr3_aa: CSARVTSGGHSYNEQFF
cdr3_nt: TGCAGTGCTAGGGTGACTAGCGGGGGCCACTCCTACAATGAGCAGTTCTTC

d_call: -
clone_size: few
v_call: TRBV6-1
j_call: TRBJ2-1
cdr3_aa: CASSEVDKSYQFF
cdr3_nt: TGTGCCAGCAGTGAAGTAGACAAATCGTACCAGTTCTTC

d_call: TRBD1
clone_size: -
v_call: TRBV12-3/TRBV12-4
j_call: TRBJ2-3
cdr3_aa: CASSLGQSTDAQYF
cdr3_nt: TGTGCCAGCAGTTTGGGACAGAGCACAGATGCGCAGTATTTT